Sequencing of this TCR beta chain was carried out in a study of CD8+CD57+ T cells in acquired aplastic anemia. The CDR3 length is 12 residues. Germline values: CDR1 SQVTM, CDR2 ANQGSEA. V was clipped by 3 bases and J by 4 bases; unmatched bases: 2. Profiles of TCR beta VDJ and CDR3 were generated from a genomic DNA template. TCRdb re-analysed the reads in MiXCR, keeping a single row per CDR3 protein. The data contain roughly 17,000 distinct CDR3 sequences, 30% to 45% of them seen just once; the ten biggest clones take up 80% to 90%. Study-wide results and limits: Lower diversity marked CD8+CD57+ cells in patients, relative to total CD4+ and CD8+ pools.

Previously, flow cytometry had revealed CD8+CD57+ cell expansion in the patients chosen for sequencing. Of 12 patients, 2 also provided CD8+CD57+ effector memory cells that were sequenced. This clonotype was seen more than once but under ten times. Its antigen is not identified. The sequenced sample was CD8+CD57+ T cells sorted from PBMCs. The sample's subset: bead-enriched CD8+CD57+ effector memory T cells from SAA patients. The TCR originated in a human donor with aplastic anemia. This chain links TRBV29-1 with TRBJ1-2; 7 bases fit TRBD1. For the CDR3, the DNA is TGCAGCGTTGACGGGGACAGCTATGGCTACACCTTC. Translation: CSVDGDSYGYTF.